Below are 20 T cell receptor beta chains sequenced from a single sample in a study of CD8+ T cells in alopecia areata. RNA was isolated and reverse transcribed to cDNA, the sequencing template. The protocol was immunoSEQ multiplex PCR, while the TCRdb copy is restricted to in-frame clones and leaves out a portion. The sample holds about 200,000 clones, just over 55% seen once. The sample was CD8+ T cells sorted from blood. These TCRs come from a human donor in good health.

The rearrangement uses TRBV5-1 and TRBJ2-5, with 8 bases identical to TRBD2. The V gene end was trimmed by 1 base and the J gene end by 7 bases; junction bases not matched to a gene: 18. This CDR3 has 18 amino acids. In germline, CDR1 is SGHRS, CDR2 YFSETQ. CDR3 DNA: TGCGCCAGCAGCTTGCCACCCCTCAAAGGACTAGCCGTAAGGACCCAGTACTTC. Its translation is CASSLPPLKGLAVRTQYF.

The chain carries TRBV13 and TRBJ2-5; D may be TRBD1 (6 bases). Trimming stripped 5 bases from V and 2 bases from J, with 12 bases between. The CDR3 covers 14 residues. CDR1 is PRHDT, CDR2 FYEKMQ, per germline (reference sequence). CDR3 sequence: CASSPGTPQETQYF. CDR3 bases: TGTGCCAGCAGCCCCGGGACACCTCAAGAGACCCAGTACTTC. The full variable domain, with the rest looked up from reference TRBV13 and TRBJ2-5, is AAGVIQSPRHLIKEKRETATLKCYPIPRHDTVYWYQQGPGQDPQFLISFYEKMQSDKGSIPDRFSAQQFSDYHSELNMSSLELGDSALYFCASSPGTPQETQYFGPGTRLLVL.

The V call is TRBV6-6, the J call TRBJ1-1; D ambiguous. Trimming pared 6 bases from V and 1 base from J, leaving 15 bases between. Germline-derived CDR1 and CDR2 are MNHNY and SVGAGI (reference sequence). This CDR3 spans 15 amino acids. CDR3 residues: CASSPGPLGNTEAFF. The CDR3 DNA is TGTGCCAGCAGCCCCGGGCCACTTGGGAACACTGAAGCTTTCTTT.

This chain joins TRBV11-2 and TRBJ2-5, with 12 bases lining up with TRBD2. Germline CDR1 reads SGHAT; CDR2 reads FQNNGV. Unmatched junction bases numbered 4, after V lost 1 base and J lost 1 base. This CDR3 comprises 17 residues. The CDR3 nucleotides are TGTGCCAGCAGCTTAGGAACTAGCGGGGGGATCCAAGAGACCCAGTACTTC. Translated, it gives CASSLGTSGGIQETQYF.

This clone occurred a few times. CDR3 in amino acids: CSVDLGPGGNTGELFF. CDR3 sequence (DNA): TGCAGCGTTGACCTGGGACCAGGGGGGAACACCGGGGAGCTGTTTTTT. This sequence joins TRBV29-1 and TRBJ2-2; 7 bases match TRBD1. The V and J ends lost 3 bases and 1 base, in that order; junction bases with no gene match: 8. Germline V gives CDR1 SQVTM, CDR2 ANQGSEA. CDR3 length: 16 amino acids.

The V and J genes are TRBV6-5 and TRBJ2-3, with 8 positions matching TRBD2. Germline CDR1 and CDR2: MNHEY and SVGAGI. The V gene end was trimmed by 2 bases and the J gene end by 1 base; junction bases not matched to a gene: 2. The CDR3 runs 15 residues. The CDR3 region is CASSYTTSGTDTQYF. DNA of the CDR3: TGTGCCAGCAGTTACACGACTAGCGGCACAGATACGCAGTATTTT.

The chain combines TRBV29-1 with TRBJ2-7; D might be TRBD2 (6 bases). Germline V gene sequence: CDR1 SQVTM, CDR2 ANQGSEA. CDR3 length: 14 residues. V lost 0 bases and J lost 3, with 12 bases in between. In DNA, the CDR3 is TGCAGCGTTGAAGAAGGTCGGGGGAACTACGAGCAGTACTTC. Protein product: CSVEEGRGNYEQYF.

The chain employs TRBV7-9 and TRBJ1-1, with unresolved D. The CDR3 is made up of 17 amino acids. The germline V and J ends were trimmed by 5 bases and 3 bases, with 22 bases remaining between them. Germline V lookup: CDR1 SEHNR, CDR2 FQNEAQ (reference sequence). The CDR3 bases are TGTGCCAGCAGCCCCTCTGAGGGTACCGAGCGCGACACTGAAGCTTTCTTT. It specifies CASSPSEGTERDTEAFF.

The CDR3, as DNA: TGTGCCAGCAGCTCTCTACAGGTAACCTACAATGAGCAGTTCTTC. Its protein is CASSSLQVTYNEQFF. The V call is TRBV13, the J call TRBJ2-1; D perhaps matches TRBD1 (5 bases). Germline V gene data show CDR1 as PRHDT and CDR2 as FYEKMQ (reference sequence). V lost 4 bases to trimming and J lost 2 bases, with 12 bases between them. CDR3 length: 15 amino acids.

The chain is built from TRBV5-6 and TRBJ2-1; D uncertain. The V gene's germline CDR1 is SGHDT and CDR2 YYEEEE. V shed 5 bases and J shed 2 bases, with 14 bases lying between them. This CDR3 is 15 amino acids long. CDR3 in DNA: TGTGCCAGCAGTGGTGGCAGCCGCCCCTACAATGAGCAGTTCTTC. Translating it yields CASSGGSRPYNEQFF.

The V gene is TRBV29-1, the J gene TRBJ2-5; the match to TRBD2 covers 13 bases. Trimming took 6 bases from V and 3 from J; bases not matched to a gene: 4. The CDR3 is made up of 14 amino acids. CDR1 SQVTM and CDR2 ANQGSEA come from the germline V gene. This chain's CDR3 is CSVHGLAGEETQYF. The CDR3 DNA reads TGCAGCGTACATGGACTAGCGGGGGAAGAGACCCAGTACTTC.

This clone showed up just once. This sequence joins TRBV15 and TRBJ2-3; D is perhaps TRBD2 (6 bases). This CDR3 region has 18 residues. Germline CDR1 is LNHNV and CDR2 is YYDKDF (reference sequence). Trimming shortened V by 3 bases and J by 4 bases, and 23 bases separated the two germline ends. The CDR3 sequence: CATSRVAVGRGGSDTQYF. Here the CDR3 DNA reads TGTGCCACCAGCAGGGTCGCCGTAGGGCGGGGAGGATCAGATACGCAGTATTTT.

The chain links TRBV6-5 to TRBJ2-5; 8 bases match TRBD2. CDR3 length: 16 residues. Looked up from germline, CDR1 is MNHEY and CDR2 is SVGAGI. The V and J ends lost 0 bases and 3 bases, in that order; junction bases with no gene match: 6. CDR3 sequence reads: CASSYSRRGAKETQYF. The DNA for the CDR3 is TGTGCCAGCAGTTACTCACGGCGGGGGGCGAAAGAGACCCAGTACTTC.

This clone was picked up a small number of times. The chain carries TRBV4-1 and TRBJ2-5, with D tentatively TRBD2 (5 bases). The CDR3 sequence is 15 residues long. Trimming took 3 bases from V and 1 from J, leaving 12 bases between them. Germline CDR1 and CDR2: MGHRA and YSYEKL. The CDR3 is CASSHLPGIQETQYF. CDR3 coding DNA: TGCGCCAGCAGCCACCTACCGGGGATCCAAGAGACCCAGTACTTC.

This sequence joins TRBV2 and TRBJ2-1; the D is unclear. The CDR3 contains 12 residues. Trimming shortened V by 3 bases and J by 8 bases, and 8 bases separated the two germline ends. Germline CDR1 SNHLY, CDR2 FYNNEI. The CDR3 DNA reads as TGTGCCAGCAGTGAGTATCCCGATGAGCAGTTCTTC. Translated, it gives CASSEYPDEQFF.

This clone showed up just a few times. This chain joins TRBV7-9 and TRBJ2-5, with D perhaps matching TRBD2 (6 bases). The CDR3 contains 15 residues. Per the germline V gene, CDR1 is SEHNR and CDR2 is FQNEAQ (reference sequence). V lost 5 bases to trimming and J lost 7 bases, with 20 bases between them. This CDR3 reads CASSPEGRQRVTQYF. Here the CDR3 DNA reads TGTGCCAGCAGCCCGGAGGGCAGGCAAAGGGTGACCCAGTACTTC.

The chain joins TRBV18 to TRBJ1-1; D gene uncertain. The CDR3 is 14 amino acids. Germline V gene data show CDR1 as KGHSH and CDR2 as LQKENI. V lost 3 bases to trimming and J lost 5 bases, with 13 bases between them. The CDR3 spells CASSPPLVRTEAFF. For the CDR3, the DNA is TGTGCCAGCTCACCGCCGTTAGTGAGGACTGAAGCTTTCTTT.

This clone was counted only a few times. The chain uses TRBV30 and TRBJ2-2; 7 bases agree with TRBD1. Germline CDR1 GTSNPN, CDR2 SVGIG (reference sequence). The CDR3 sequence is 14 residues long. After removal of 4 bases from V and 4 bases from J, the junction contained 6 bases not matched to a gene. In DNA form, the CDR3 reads TGTGCCTGGAATACAGGGGCCTTCACCGGGGAGCTGTTTTTT. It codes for CAWNTGAFTGELFF.

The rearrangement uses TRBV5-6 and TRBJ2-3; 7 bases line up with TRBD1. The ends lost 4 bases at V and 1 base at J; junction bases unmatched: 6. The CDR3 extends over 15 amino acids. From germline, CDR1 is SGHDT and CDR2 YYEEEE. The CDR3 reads CASSVWTGRTDTQYF. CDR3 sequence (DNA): TGTGCCAGCAGCGTATGGACAGGCCGCACAGATACGCAGTATTTT. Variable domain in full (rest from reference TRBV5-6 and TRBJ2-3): DAGVTQSPTHLIKTRGQQVTLRCSPKSGHDTVSWYQQALGQGPQFIFQYYEEEERQRGNFPDRFSGHQFPNYSSELNVNALLLGDSALYLCASSVWTGRTDTQYFGPGTRLTVL.

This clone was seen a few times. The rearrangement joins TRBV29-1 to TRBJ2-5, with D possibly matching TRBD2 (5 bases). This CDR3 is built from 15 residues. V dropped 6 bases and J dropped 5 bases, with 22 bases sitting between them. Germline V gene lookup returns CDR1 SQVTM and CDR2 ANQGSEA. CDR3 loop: CSVKTERVNEETQYF. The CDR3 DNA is TGCAGCGTGAAAACGGAGAGGGTGAATGAGGAGACCCAGTACTTC.